This TCR beta chain was obtained from a study of identical twins. After removal of 2 bases from V and 6 bases from J, the junction contained 5 bases not matched to a gene. This CDR3 has 14 amino acids. Per the germline V gene, CDR1 is SQVTM and CDR2 is ANQGSEA. MiXCR, applied by TCRdb to the 5' RACE reads, yields one record per CDR3 protein. This sample has roughly 350,000 distinct CDR3 sequences, with 12% found just once. The same data also went into a second study, on yellow fever vaccine responses in identical twins.

Sequencing was done on a sample of CD8+ T cells sorted from blood. The chain combines TRBV29-1 with TRBJ2-2; 8 bases align to TRBD2. The clonotype originates from a woman between 18 and 29 years old in good health. The chain's CDR3 is CSVETGGFAGELFF. The CDR3, as DNA: TGCAGCGTTGAAACGGGGGGGTTCGCCGGGGAGCTGTTTTTT.